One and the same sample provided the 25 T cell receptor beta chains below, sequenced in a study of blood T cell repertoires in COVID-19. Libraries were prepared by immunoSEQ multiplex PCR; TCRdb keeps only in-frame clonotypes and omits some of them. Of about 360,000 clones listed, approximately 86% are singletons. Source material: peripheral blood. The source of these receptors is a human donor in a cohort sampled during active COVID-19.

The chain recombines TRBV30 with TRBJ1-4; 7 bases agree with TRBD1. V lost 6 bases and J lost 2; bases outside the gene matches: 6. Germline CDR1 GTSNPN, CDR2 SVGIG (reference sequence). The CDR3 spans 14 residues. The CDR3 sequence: CACLTGATNEKLFF. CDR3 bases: TGTGCCTGTCTAACAGGGGCTACTAATGAAAAACTGTTTTTT.

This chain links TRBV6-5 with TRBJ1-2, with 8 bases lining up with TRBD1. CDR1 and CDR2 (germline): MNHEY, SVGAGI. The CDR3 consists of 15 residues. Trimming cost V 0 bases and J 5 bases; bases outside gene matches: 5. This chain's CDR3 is CASSYSRTGLYGYTF. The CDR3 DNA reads TGTGCCAGCAGTTACTCGAGGACAGGGCTGTATGGCTACACCTTC.

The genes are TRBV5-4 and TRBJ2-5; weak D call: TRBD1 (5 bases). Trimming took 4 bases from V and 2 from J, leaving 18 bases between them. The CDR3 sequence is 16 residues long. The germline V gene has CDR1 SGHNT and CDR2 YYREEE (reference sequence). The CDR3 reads CASSPLSRQRQETQYF. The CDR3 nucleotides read TGTGCCAGCAGCCCCCTTTCGAGACAGCGACAAGAGACCCAGTACTTC.

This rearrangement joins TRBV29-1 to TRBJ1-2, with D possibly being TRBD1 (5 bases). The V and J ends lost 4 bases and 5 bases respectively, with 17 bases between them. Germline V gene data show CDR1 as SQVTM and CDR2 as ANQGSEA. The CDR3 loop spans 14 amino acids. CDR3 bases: TGCAGCGTTGCTGAAGGGGCCCTAGGATATGGCTACACCTTC. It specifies CSVAEGALGYGYTF.

The CDR3 nucleotides are TGTGCCAGCAGATTGACAGGGCGCACTGAAGCTTTCTTT. Protein sequence: CASRLTGRTEAFF. The chain employs TRBV11-2 and TRBJ1-1; 7 nucleotides match TRBD1. V lost 6 bases and J lost 4; bases outside the gene matches: 5. Germline lookup yields CDR1 SGHAT and CDR2 FQNNGV. The CDR3 is made up of 13 amino acids.

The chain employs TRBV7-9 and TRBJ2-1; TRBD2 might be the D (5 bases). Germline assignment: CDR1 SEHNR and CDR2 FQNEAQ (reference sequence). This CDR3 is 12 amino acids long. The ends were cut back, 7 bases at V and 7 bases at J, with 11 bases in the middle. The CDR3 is CASTPGINEQFF. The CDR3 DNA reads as TGTGCCAGCACCCCGGGAATTAATGAGCAGTTCTTC.

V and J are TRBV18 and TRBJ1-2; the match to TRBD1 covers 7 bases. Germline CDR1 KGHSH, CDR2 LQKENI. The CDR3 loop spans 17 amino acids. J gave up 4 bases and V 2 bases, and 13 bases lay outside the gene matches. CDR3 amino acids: CASSPRTLDRDSYGYTF. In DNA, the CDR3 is TGTGCCAGCTCACCAAGAACACTAGACCGGGACAGCTATGGCTACACCTTC.

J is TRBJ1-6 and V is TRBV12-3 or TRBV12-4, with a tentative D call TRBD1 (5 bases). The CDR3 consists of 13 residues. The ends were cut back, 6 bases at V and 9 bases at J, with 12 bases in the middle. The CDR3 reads CASSAGRFSPLHF. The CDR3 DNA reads TGTGCCAGCAGCGCGGGGCGATTTTCACCCCTCCACTTT.

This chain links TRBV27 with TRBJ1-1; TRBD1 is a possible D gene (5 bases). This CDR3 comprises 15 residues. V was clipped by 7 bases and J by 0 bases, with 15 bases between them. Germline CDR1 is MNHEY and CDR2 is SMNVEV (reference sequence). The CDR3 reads CASIRTNTLNTEAFF. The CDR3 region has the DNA TGTGCCAGCATAAGGACAAATACTTTGAACACTGAAGCTTTCTTT.

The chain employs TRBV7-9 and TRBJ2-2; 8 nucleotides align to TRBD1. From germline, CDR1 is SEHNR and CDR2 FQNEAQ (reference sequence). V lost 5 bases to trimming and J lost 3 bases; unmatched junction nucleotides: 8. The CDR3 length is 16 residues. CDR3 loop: CASSPRGQVDTGELFF. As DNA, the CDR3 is TGTGCCAGCAGCCCAAGGGGACAGGTGGACACCGGGGAGCTGTTTTTT.

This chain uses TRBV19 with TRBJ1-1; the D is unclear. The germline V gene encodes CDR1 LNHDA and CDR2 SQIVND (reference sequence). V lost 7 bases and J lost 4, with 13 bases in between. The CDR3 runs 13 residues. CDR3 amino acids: CASKRTVSTEAFF. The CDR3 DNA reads TGTGCCAGTAAGAGAACGGTGAGCACTGAAGCTTTCTTT.

CDR3 sequence: CASSRPTTNQETQYF. The CDR3 coding sequence is TGTGCCAGCAGCCGACCTACGACAAACCAAGAGACCCAGTACTTC. The chain employs TRBV3-1 (or the pseudogene TRBV3-2) and TRBJ2-5, with no clear D. Trimming removed 4 bases from V and 0 bases from J, with 12 bases in between. The CDR3 loop spans 15 amino acids. Germline V CDR1 and CDR2: LGHDT, YNNKEL (reference sequence).

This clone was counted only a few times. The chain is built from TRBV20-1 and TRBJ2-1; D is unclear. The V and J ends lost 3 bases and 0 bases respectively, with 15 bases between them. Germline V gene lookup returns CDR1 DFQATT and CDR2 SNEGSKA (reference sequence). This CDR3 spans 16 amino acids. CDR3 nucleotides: TGCAGTGCTAGTGGGTATACGGCTAGCTCCTACAATGAGCAGTTCTTC. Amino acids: CSASGYTASSYNEQFF.

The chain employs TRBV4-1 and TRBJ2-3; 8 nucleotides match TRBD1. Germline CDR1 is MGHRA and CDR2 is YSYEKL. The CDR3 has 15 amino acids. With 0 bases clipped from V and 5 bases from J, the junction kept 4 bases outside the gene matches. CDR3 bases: TGCGCCAGCAGCCAAGAAGGGACAGGAGTAGATACGCAGTATTTT. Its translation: CASSQEGTGVDTQYF.

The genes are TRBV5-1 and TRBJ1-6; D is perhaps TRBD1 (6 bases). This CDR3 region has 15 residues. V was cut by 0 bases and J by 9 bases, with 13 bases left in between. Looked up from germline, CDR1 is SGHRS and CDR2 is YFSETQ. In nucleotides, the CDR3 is TGCGCCAGCAGCTTGGCGACAGGTCTCGCTTCACCCCTCCACTTT. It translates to CASSLATGLASPLHF.

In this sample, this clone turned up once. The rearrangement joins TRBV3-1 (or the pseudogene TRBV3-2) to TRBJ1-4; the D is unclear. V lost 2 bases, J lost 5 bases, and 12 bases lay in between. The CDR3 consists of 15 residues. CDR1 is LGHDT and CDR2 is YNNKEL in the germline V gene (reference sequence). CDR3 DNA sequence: TGTGCCAGCAGCCAAATGGCAGGCCCAAATGAAAAACTGTTTTTT. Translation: CASSQMAGPNEKLFF.

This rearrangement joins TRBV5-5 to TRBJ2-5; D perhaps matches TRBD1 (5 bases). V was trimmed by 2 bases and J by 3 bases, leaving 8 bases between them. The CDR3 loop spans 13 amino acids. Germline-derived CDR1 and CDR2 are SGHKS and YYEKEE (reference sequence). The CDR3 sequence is CASSFGAEETQYF. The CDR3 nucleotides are TGTGCCAGCAGCTTTGGGGCAGAAGAGACCCAGTACTTC.

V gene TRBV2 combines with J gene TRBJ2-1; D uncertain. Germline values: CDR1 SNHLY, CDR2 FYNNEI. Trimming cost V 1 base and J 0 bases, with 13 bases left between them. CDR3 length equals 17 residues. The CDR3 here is CASSEGNSRSSYNEQFF. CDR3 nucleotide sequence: TGTGCCAGCAGTGAAGGGAACAGCCGAAGCTCCTACAATGAGCAGTTCTTC.

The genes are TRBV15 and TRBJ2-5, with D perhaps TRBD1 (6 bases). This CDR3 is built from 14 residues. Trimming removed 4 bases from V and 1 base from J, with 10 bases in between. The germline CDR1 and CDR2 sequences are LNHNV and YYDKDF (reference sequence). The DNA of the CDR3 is TGTGCCACCAGCACCAGGGACACCCAAGAGACCCAGTACTTC. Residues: CATSTRDTQETQYF.

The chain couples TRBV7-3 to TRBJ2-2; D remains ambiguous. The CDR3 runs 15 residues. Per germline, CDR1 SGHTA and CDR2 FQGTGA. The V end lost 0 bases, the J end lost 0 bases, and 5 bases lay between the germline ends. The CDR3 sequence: CASSLTETNTGELFF. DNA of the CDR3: TGTGCCAGCAGCTTAACGGAGACGAACACCGGGGAGCTGTTTTTT.

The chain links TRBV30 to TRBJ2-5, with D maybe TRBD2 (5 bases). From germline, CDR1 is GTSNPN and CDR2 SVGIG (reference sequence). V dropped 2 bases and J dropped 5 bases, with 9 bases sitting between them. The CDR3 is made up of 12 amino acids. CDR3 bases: TGTGCCTGGAGTTCTAGCTGGGAGACCCAGTACTTC. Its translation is CAWSSSWETQYF.

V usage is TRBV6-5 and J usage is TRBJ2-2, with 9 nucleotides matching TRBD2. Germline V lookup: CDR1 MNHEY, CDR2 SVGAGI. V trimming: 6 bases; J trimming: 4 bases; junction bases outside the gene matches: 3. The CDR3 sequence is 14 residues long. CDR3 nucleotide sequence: TGTGCCAGCAGCCGAGCGGGGGGCACCGGGGAGCTGTTTTTT. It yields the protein CASSRAGGTGELFF.

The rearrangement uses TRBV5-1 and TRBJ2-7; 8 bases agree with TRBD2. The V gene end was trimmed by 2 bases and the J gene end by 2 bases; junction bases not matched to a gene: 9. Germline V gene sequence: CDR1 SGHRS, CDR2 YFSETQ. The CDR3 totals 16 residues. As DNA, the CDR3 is TGCGCCAGCAGCTTAAGGTCGACTAGCGTCACCTACGAGCAGTACTTC. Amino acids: CASSLRSTSVTYEQYF. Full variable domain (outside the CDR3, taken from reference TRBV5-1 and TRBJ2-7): KAGVTQTPRYLIKTRGQQVTLSCSPISGHRSVSWYQQTPGQGLQFLFEYFSETQRNKGNFPGRFSGRQFSNSRSEMNVSTLELGDSALYLCASSLRSTSVTYEQYFGPGTRLTVT.

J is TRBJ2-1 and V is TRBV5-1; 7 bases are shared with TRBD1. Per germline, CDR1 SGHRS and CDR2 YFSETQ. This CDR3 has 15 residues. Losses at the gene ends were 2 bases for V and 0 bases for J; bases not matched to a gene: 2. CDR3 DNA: TGCGCCAGCAGCTTAACAGGGGTCTCCTACAATGAGCAGTTCTTC. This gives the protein CASSLTGVSYNEQFF.

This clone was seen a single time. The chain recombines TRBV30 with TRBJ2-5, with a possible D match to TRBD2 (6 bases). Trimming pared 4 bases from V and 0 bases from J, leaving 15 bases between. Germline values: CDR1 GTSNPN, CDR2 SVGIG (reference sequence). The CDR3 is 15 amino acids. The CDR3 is CAWTAGLQYQETQYF. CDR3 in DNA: TGTGCCTGGACCGCGGGACTCCAGTACCAAGAGACCCAGTACTTC.